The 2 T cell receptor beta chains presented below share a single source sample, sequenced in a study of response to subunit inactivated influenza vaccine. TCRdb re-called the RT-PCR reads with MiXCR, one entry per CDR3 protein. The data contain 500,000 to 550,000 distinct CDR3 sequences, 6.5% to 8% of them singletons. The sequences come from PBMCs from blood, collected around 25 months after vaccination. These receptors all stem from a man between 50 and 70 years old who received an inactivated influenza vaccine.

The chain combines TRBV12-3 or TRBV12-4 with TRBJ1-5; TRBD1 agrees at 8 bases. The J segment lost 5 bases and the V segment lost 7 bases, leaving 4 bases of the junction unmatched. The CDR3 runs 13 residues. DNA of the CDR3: TGTGCCAGCACCTACAGGGGGGATCAGCCCCAGCATTTT. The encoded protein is CASTYRGDQPQHF.

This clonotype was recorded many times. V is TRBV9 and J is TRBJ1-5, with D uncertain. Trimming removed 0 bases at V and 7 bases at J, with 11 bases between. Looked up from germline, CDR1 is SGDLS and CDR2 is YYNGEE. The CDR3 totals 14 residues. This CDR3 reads CASSVDPGGQPQHF. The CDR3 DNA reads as TGTGCCAGCAGCGTAGATCCAGGAGGGCAGCCCCAGCATTTT.